A selection of T cell receptor beta chains follows, all from one sample in a study of T cells in Graves' hyperthyroidism and ophthalmopathy. TCRdb reprocessed the multiplex PCR reads with MiXCR, giving one entry per CDR3 protein. The sample consists of approximately 400,000 distinct CDR3 sequences, over 11% of them appearing once. The sample taken for sequencing was blood. The source of these receptors is an older woman with Graves' hyperthyroidism. Both conserved end residues are part of each CDR3. A D gene is named only where the DNA matches it firmly. Clone size, where shown, is once, few, many, or a class for clones that have expanded.

clone size: many; J gene: TRBJ2-7; V gene: TRBV19; D gene: .; CDR3 protein: CASSIGRSLGEQYF; CDR3 DNA: TGTGCCAGTAGTATTGGCAGATCCTTGGGGGAGCAGTACTTC
clone size: many; J gene: TRBJ1-6; V gene: TRBV7-3; D gene: TRBD1; CDR3 protein: CASSLTGSNSPLHF; CDR3 DNA: TGTGCCAGCAGCTTGACAGGGTCAAATTCACCCCTCCACTTT
clone size: .; J gene: TRBJ2-7; V gene: TRBV5-1; D gene: .; CDR3 protein: CASRGSHYEQYF; CDR3 DNA: TGCGCCAGCAGAGGGTCCCACTACGAGCAGTACTTC
clone size: .; J gene: TRBJ1-2; V gene: TRBV4-1; D gene: .; CDR3 protein: CASSQDQLRGYTF; CDR3 DNA: TGCGCCAGCAGCCAAGACCAGCTCAGGGGCTACACCTTC
clone size: .; J gene: TRBJ1-1; V gene: TRBV2; D gene: .; CDR3 protein: CASRRLENTEAFF; CDR3 DNA: TGTGCCAGCAGGAGGCTAGAGAACACTGAAGCTTTCTTT
clone size: many; J gene: TRBJ1-5; V gene: TRBV4-1; D gene: .; CDR3 protein: CASSQGGGINQPQHF; CDR3 DNA: TGCGCCAGCAGCCAAGGCGGGGGGATCAATCAGCCCCAGCATTTT
clone size: many; J gene: TRBJ2-1; V gene: TRBV5-8; D gene: .; CDR3 protein: CASRSRGSSYNEQFF; CDR3 DNA: TGTGCCAGCAGGTCAAGGGGGAGCTCCTACAATGAGCAGTTCTTC
clone size: many; J gene: TRBJ2-3; V gene: TRBV6-6; D gene: .; CDR3 protein: CASSYVRGSRRGTDTQYF; CDR3 DNA: TGTGCCAGCAGTTACGTTAGGGGGTCCCGAAGGGGCACAGATACGCAGTATTTT
clone size: many; J gene: TRBJ2-1; V gene: TRBV2; D gene: TRBD2; CDR3 protein: CASTGLAAAGEFF; CDR3 DNA: TGTGCCAGCACTGGACTAGCGGCTGCCGGGGAGTTCTTC
clone size: many; J gene: TRBJ1-2; V gene: TRBV2; D gene: TRBD1; CDR3 protein: CASSGTGEGYTF; CDR3 DNA: TGTGCCAGCAGTGGGACAGGGGAGGGCTACACCTTC
clone size: few; J gene: TRBJ2-1; V gene: TRBV19; D gene: TRBD1; CDR3 protein: CASSTDRGWDNEQFF; CDR3 DNA: TGTGCCAGTAGTACGGACAGGGGTTGGGACAATGAACAGTTCTTC
clone size: few; J gene: TRBJ2-5; V gene: TRBV5-1; D gene: .; CDR3 protein: CASSLRGTETQYF; CDR3 DNA: TGCGCCAGCAGCTTGAGGGGGACTGAGACCCAGTACTTC
clone size: many; J gene: TRBJ2-7; V gene: TRBV20-1; D gene: TRBD2; CDR3 protein: CSAGGLAGGTYEQYF; CDR3 DNA: TGCAGTGCTGGGGGACTAGCGGGAGGCACCTACGAGCAGTACTTC
clone size: many; J gene: TRBJ2-1; V gene: TRBV5-5; D gene: .; CDR3 protein: CASSLATSLYNEQFF; CDR3 DNA: TGTGCCAGCAGCTTGGCCACTAGCCTGTACAATGAGCAGTTCTTC
clone size: .; J gene: TRBJ2-7; V gene: TRBV6-1; D gene: TRBD2; CDR3 protein: CASSGGAGEQYF; CDR3 DNA: TGTGCCAGCAGCGGGGGGGCGGGGGAGCAGTACTTC
clone size: .; J gene: TRBJ2-3; V gene: TRBV6-1; D gene: TRBD2; CDR3 protein: CASSHISGRGFGRTQYF; CDR3 DNA: TGTGCCAGCAGCCACATTAGCGGGAGGGGCTTCGGTCGGACGCAGTATTTT
clone size: few; J gene: TRBJ2-2; V gene: TRBV27; D gene: TRBD2; CDR3 protein: CASSPGLAGRSGELFF; CDR3 DNA: TGTGCCAGCAGTCCCGGACTAGCGGGAAGGTCCGGGGAGCTGTTTTTT
clone size: many; J gene: TRBJ1-5; V gene: TRBV2; D gene: .; CDR3 protein: CASSEGGTTGQPQHF; CDR3 DNA: TGTGCCAGCAGTGAAGGGGGGACAACAGGACAGCCCCAGCATTTT
clone size: many; J gene: TRBJ2-7; V gene: TRBV27; D gene: .; CDR3 protein: CASSLAGQPYEQYF; CDR3 DNA: TGTGCCAGCAGTTTAGCCGGACAGCCCTACGAGCAGTACTTC
clone size: many; J gene: TRBJ1-2; V gene: TRBV20-1; D gene: .; CDR3 protein: CSAREGDYGYTF; CDR3 DNA: TGCAGTGCTAGAGAGGGCGACTATGGCTACACCTTC
clone size: few; J gene: TRBJ2-1; V gene: TRBV20-1; D gene: .; CDR3 protein: CSARGNNVGAHNEQFF; CDR3 DNA: TGCAGTGCTAGAGGGAATAACGTGGGAGCCCACAATGAGCAGTTCTTC
clone size: .; J gene: TRBJ2-7; V gene: TRBV15; D gene: .; CDR3 protein: CATSSPGRGEQYF; CDR3 DNA: TGTGCCACCAGCAGTCCGGGTAGGGGCGAGCAGTACTTC
clone size: .; J gene: TRBJ2-5; V gene: TRBV11-2; D gene: .; CDR3 protein: CASSFSTGYQETQYF; CDR3 DNA: TGTGCCAGCAGCTTTTCCACAGGGTACCAAGAGACCCAGTACTTC
clone size: .; J gene: TRBJ1-1; V gene: TRBV15; D gene: .; CDR3 protein: CATSRDRGRGAFF; CDR3 DNA: TGTGCCACCAGCAGAGATCGCGGACGGGGGGCTTTCTTT
clone size: few; J gene: TRBJ1-3; V gene: TRBV29-1; D gene: .; CDR3 protein: CSVEGQGPGNTIYF; CDR3 DNA: TGCAGCGTTGAAGGGCAGGGACCTGGAAACACCATATATTTT
clone size: many; J gene: TRBJ1-1; V gene: TRBV5-1; D gene: TRBD1; CDR3 protein: CASRAGQGENTEAFF; CDR3 DNA: TGCGCCAGCAGGGCCGGACAGGGGGAGAACACTGAAGCTTTCTTT
clone size: many; J gene: TRBJ2-5; V gene: TRBV2; D gene: .; CDR3 protein: CASSEQGQETQYF; CDR3 DNA: TGTGCCAGCAGTGAACAGGGGCAAGAGACCCAGTACTTC
clone size: .; J gene: TRBJ1-2; V gene: TRBV29-1; D gene: .; CDR3 protein: CSVEMAGGVNYGYTF; CDR3 DNA: TGCAGCGTTGAAATGGCAGGCGGCGTAAACTATGGCTACACCTTC
clone size: many; J gene: TRBJ2-5; V gene: TRBV6-1; D gene: .; CDR3 protein: CASSDPQKETQYF; CDR3 DNA: TGTGCCAGCAGCGACCCCCAAAAAGAGACCCAGTACTTC
clone size: few; J gene: TRBJ2-3; V gene: TRBV14; D gene: .; CDR3 protein: CASSPGVAKPSTDTQYF; CDR3 DNA: TGTGCCAGCAGCCCCGGCGTGGCGAAACCGAGCACAGATACGCAGTATTTT
clone size: .; J gene: TRBJ1-2; V gene: TRBV19; D gene: .; CDR3 protein: CATRPTDNYGYTF; CDR3 DNA: TGTGCCACCCGACCGACGGATAACTATGGCTACACCTTC
clone size: many; J gene: TRBJ1-1; V gene: TRBV12-3/TRBV12-4; D gene: .; CDR3 protein: CASSLPTTNTEAFF; CDR3 DNA: TGTGCCAGCAGTTTACCGACAACGAACACTGAAGCTTTCTTT
clone size: .; J gene: TRBJ2-3; V gene: TRBV5-1; D gene: .; CDR3 protein: CASSITSYGDTQYF; CDR3 DNA: TGCGCCAGCAGCATAACTAGTTATGGAGATACGCAGTATTTT
clone size: many; J gene: TRBJ2-3; V gene: TRBV20-1; D gene: .; CDR3 protein: CSARDPTATTDTQYF; CDR3 DNA: TGCAGTGCTAGAGATCCGACAGCAACCACAGATACGCAGTATTTT
clone size: many; J gene: TRBJ2-1; V gene: TRBV7-3; D gene: TRBD2; CDR3 protein: CASSRLASSYNEQFF; CDR3 DNA: TGTGCCAGCAGCAGACTAGCCAGCTCCTACAATGAGCAGTTCTTC
clone size: .; J gene: TRBJ2-3; V gene: TRBV12-3/TRBV12-4; D gene: .; CDR3 protein: CASSLDLPSTDTQYF; CDR3 DNA: TGTGCCAGCAGCCTGGACTTGCCTAGCACAGATACGCAGTATTTT
clone size: .; J gene: TRBJ2-5; V gene: TRBV5-4; D gene: TRBD2; CDR3 protein: CASSFSSGSTETQYF; CDR3 DNA: TGTGCCAGCAGCTTCTCTAGCGGGAGTACGGAGACCCAGTACTTC
clone size: many; J gene: TRBJ2-7; V gene: TRBV3-1; D gene: .; CDR3 protein: CASSQSPPGEQYF; CDR3 DNA: TGTGCCAGCAGCCAATCCCCCCCGGGTGAGCAGTACTTC
clone size: few; J gene: TRBJ1-1; V gene: TRBV7-4; D gene: TRBD1; CDR3 protein: CASSPTGTHYCSEAFF; CDR3 DNA: TGTGCCAGCAGCCCGACAGGGACCCACTATTGCAGTGAAGCTTTCTTT
clone size: few; J gene: TRBJ2-1; V gene: TRBV7-9; D gene: TRBD2; CDR3 protein: CAIPGLAGNNEQFF; CDR3 DNA: TGTGCCATCCCGGGGCTAGCGGGAAACAATGAGCAGTTCTTC
clone size: many; J gene: TRBJ1-1; V gene: TRBV3-1; D gene: .; CDR3 protein: CASSQDGRTEAFF; CDR3 DNA: TGTGCCAGCAGCCAAGATGGGAGGACTGAAGCTTTCTTT
clone size: many; J gene: TRBJ1-1; V gene: TRBV5-1; D gene: .; CDR3 protein: CASSLEVGSEAFF; CDR3 DNA: TGCGCCAGCAGCTTGGAGGTTGGGAGTGAAGCTTTCTTT
clone size: .; J gene: TRBJ1-2; V gene: TRBV11-2; D gene: .; CDR3 protein: CASSPGSEGGYTF; CDR3 DNA: TGTGCCAGCAGCCCCGGGTCCGAAGGGGGCTACACCTTC
clone size: many; J gene: TRBJ2-2; V gene: TRBV5-5; D gene: .; CDR3 protein: CASSPATGLNTGELFF; CDR3 DNA: TGTGCCAGCAGCCCTGCAACAGGGCTAAACACCGGGGAGCTGTTTTTT
clone size: many; J gene: TRBJ2-1; V gene: TRBV15; D gene: TRBD2; CDR3 protein: CATSSQRERGGNEQFF; CDR3 DNA: TGTGCCACCAGCAGTCAGCGGGAGAGGGGAGGGAATGAGCAGTTCTTC
clone size: few; J gene: TRBJ1-1; V gene: TRBV29-1; D gene: TRBD1; CDR3 protein: CSVDNTFGTGGGNTEAFF; CDR3 DNA: TGCAGCGTTGATAATACGTTTGGGACAGGGGGCGGGAACACTGAAGCTTTCTTT
clone size: many; J gene: TRBJ2-1; V gene: TRBV2; D gene: .; CDR3 protein: CASSEFPQRGTSDNEQFF; CDR3 DNA: TGTGCCAGCAGTGAATTTCCCCAAAGAGGGACTTCTGACAATGAGCAGTTCTTC
clone size: once; J gene: TRBJ2-6; V gene: TRBV18; D gene: TRBD1; CDR3 protein: CASSPRQGTHSGANILTF; CDR3 DNA: TGTGCCAGCTCACCGAGACAGGGGACTCACTCTGGGGCCAACATCCTGACTTTC